The rows below give T cell receptor beta chains drawn from one sample of a study of graft-versus-host responses after intestinal transplantation. The protocol was immunoSEQ multiplex PCR, while the TCRdb copy is restricted to in-frame clones and leaves out a portion. The sample contains about 5,100 clones, about three quarters of which appear only once. Sequenced here: PBMCs, sampled just under 330 days after intestinal transplant. The receptors come from a human patient who received an intestinal transplant, so some T cells may come from the graft donor. Each CDR3 is given with its conserved first and last residue. Fields, in order: J gene, clone size, D gene, V gene, CDR3 DNA, CDR3 protein. D genes are given only for firm matches. Size is omitted from some rows. Given values are once, few, many or a class for expanded clones.

TRBJ1-2,.,.,TRBV18,TGTGCCAGCTCACCACTGGGCTATGGCTACACCTTC,CASSPLGYGYTF
TRBJ1-2,once,.,TRBV11-1,TGTGCCAGCAGCGGTCTGAGTAAGGCTGGAAAGATCTATGGCTACACCTTC,CASSGLSKAGKIYGYTF
TRBJ2-3,.,TRBD2,TRBV4-2,TGTGCCAGCAGCCCGAGCGTCGGGGGGGCAGACACAGATACGCAGTATTTT,CASSPSVGGADTDTQYF
TRBJ2-3,once,TRBD1,TRBV15,TGTGCCACCAGCAGAGATGGGACAGGCACAGATACGCAGTATTTT,CATSRDGTGTDTQYF
TRBJ1-2,.,.,TRBV9,TGTGCCAGCAGCTCCCCGGAATCCTTTAACTATGGCTACACCTTC,CASSSPESFNYGYTF
TRBJ1-1,.,.,TRBV12-5,TGTGCTAGTGGTTTGGAATTTCGAACAGTTTCATCCTTTAGGTGGAACACTGAAGCTTTCTTT,CASGLEFRTVSSFRWNTEAFF
TRBJ1-1,.,.,TRBV18,TGTGCCAGCTCACCGGTTATGAACACTGAAGCTTTCTTT,CASSPVMNTEAFF
TRBJ1-5,few,TRBD1,TRBV6-5,TGTGCCACCGTGACAGGGGGCGAGAATCAGCCCCAGCATTTT,CATVTGGENQPQHF
TRBJ1-2,.,.,TRBV7-7,TGTGCCAGCAGCTTACGCCCTGATCCAAGGGAGGGCTACACCTTC,CASSLRPDPREGYTF
TRBJ1-4,.,.,TRBV6-5,TGTGCCAGCAGTTCCACAACTAATGAAAAACTGTTTTTT,CASSSTTNEKLFF
TRBJ1-3,.,.,TRBV6-6,TGTGCCAGCAGAGGGGTTACCTCTGGAAACACCATATATTTT,CASRGVTSGNTIYF
TRBJ2-1,.,TRBD2,TRBV2,TGTGCCAGCTCCAGTAGCGGGGGGGCAAATGAGCAGTTCTTC,CASSSSGGANEQFF
TRBJ2-6,few,.,TRBV4-3,TGCGCCAGCAGCCAAGAAGGGGACAACTCTGGGGCCAACGTCCTGACTTTC,CASSQEGDNSGANVLTF
TRBJ2-7,.,.,TRBV7-7,TGTGCCAGCAGCCGGTCACCAGCCCACGAGCAGTACTTC,CASSRSPAHEQYF
TRBJ1-1,.,TRBD1,TRBV7-9,TGTGCCAGCAGCTTGACAGGGGGCCACACTGAAGCTTTCTTT,CASSLTGGHTEAFF
TRBJ1-3,few,TRBD1,TRBV4-3,TGCGCCAGCAGCGTGGACAGGGGGGCTGGAAACACCATATATTTT,CASSVDRGAGNTIYF
TRBJ2-1,.,.,TRBV30,TGTGCCTGGACAACCTCGGGGGATCGCTACAATGAGCAGTTCTTC,CAWTTSGDRYNEQFF
TRBJ1-1,.,.,TRBV7-8,TGTGCCAGCAGCTTAGACAGTAACACTGAAGCTTTCTTT,CASSLDSNTEAFF
TRBJ2-3,few,TRBD2,TRBV2,TGTGCCAGCAGTGATAATAGCGGGGGGTTCACAGATACGCAGTATTTT,CASSDNSGGFTDTQYF
TRBJ2-1,once,TRBD2,TRBV9,TGTGCCAGCAGCGTACGGGTAGCGGGGGACAATGAGCAGTTCTTC,CASSVRVAGDNEQFF
TRBJ2-5,large,TRBD2,TRBV29-1,TGCAGCGTTGGTCCGGGGGGGACAGAGACCCAGTACTTC,CSVGPGGTETQYF
TRBJ1-2,.,TRBD1,TRBV4-3,TGCGCCAGCAGCCAAGATTACGGAGACAGGGAAAATGGCTACACCTTC,CASSQDYGDRENGYTF
TRBJ1-2,.,TRBD1,TRBV7-9,TGTGCCAGCAGCTTCCCCGGACAGGCGAGTAGAGTCTATGGCTACACCTTC,CASSFPGQASRVYGYTF
TRBJ2-7,medium-sized,.,TRBV6-6,TGTGCCACGTGGACAGTGTACGAGCAGTACTTC,CATWTVYEQYF
TRBJ1-2,few,.,TRBV4-3,TGCGCCAGCAGCCAAGACCGGAGTAACTATGGCTACACCTTC,CASSQDRSNYGYTF
TRBJ2-1,few,.,TRBV10-1,TGCGCCACCTCGGAAGGACTCGAATACAATGAGCAGTTCTTC,CATSEGLEYNEQFF
TRBJ2-7,.,.,TRBV23-1,TGCGCCACCCCCTTCCGAGGTTGGACAGAGCCCTACGAGCAGTACTTC,CATPFRGWTEPYEQYF
TRBJ1-3,.,TRBD1,TRBV10-1,TGCGCCAGCAGGCGGACAGGGGGGGGAAACACCATATATTTT,CASRRTGGGNTIYF
TRBJ2-5,few,TRBD1,TRBV6-5,TGTGCCAGCAGTGACTGGGGACAGGAAGAGACCCAGTACTTC,CASSDWGQEETQYF
TRBJ1-1,.,.,TRBV30,TGTGCCTGGGACCGGGAGTGGAACACTGAAGCTTTCTTT,CAWDREWNTEAFF
TRBJ2-1,few,TRBD2,TRBV7-2,TGTGCCAGCAGCTTATGGGGGGGGTCCGACAATGAGCAGTTCTTC,CASSLWGGSDNEQFF
TRBJ1-4,.,.,TRBV2,TGTGCCAGCAGTGAAGGGGGGAAGAGTGAAAAACTGTTTTTT,CASSEGGKSEKLFF
TRBJ2-3,.,.,TRBV4-1,TGCGCCAGCAGCCAAGACCTGTGGACGGATACGCAGTATTTT,CASSQDLWTDTQYF
TRBJ2-5,.,TRBD2,TRBV29-1,TGCAGCGTTCCCCTGGTAGGGACTAGCGATTTGGAGACCCAGTACTTC,CSVPLVGTSDLETQYF
TRBJ2-3,.,.,TRBV6-4,TGTGCCAGCAGTGAGGGAGGGGGTAGCACAGATACGCAGTATTTT,CASSEGGGSTDTQYF
TRBJ2-7,.,TRBD1,TRBV4-3,TGCGCCAGCAGCCACGGGACAGGGACGGGCGAGCAGTACTTC,CASSHGTGTGEQYF
TRBJ2-1,.,.,TRBV28,TGTGCCAGCAGTTTAGCACCTAGAAACCCCTACAATGAGCAGTTCTTC,CASSLAPRNPYNEQFF
TRBJ1-1,.,.,TRBV10-1,TGCGCCAGCAGTGAGTCAGGTCCAGGGGCCGCGGCTTTCTTT,CASSESGPGAAAFF
TRBJ1-1,.,.,TRBV4-3,TGCGCCAGCAGCCAAGATCTGTACACGGAAAACACTGAAGCTTTCTTT,CASSQDLYTENTEAFF
TRBJ1-1,.,.,TRBV19,TGTGCCAGCGAGCAGGGAGGGTACACTGAAGCTTTCTTT,CASEQGGYTEAFF
TRBJ1-4,few,.,TRBV4-1,TGCGCCAGCAGCGTCGGGGGAGGATTTACTAATGAAAAACTGTTTTTT,CASSVGGGFTNEKLFF
TRBJ1-6,.,.,TRBV18,TGTGCCAGCTCACCGACAGGACTTAATTCACCCCTCCACTTT,CASSPTGLNSPLHF
TRBJ1-2,.,.,TRBV2,TGTGCCAGCAGCTCGGCGGGGGATGGCTACACCTTC,CASSSAGDGYTF
TRBJ2-1,few,TRBD2,TRBV6-4,TGTGCCAGCAGTGACTCTAGCGGGGGGGCCAATGAGCAGTTCTTC,CASSDSSGGANEQFF
TRBJ1-2,.,TRBD1,TRBV14,TGTGCCAGCAGCCCCTACACAGGGGAGGGCTATGGCTACACCTTC,CASSPYTGEGYGYTF
TRBJ2-7,.,TRBD1,TRBV2,TGTGCCAGCGGACAGGGGCCCTACGAGCAGTACTTC,CASGQGPYEQYF
TRBJ1-2,.,.,TRBV22-1,TGTCTGGGAGGAGCGAGAAAGACCTATGGCTACACCTTC,CLGGARKTYGYTF
TRBJ2-7,.,.,TRBV19,TGTGCCAGGGAATCGGACAGAGCCTACGAGCAGTACTTC,CARESDRAYEQYF